The next 29 T cell receptor beta chains were all read from a single sample in a study of blood T cell repertoires in COVID-19. The repertoire was sequenced with immunoSEQ multiplex PCR; TCRdb's copy has only in-frame clones and lacks some. The sample lists about 220,000 clones, 80% to 90% occurring once. Sequencing was carried out using PBMCs or T cells enriched from blood (not recorded which). The receptors come from a woman aged 50 to 65 who had been exposed to COVID-19.

The chain has TRBV5-6 and TRBJ2-5; tentatively, D is TRBD1 (5 bases). V lost 6 bases to trimming and J lost 2 bases, with 14 bases between them. Germline assignment: CDR1 SGHDT and CDR2 YYEEEE. This CDR3 comprises 14 residues. CDR3 nucleotide sequence: TGTGCCAGCACCATGTCTGGGGCTCAAGAGACCCAGTACTTC. Protein sequence: CASTMSGAQETQYF.

This chain's CDR3 is CASSFPPGLAGGRAGELFF. DNA for the CDR3: TGTGCCAGCAGCTTCCCACCGGGACTAGCGGGGGGGCGGGCCGGGGAGCTGTTTTTT. This chain joins TRBV7-2 and TRBJ2-2, with 16 bases that match TRBD2. Germline-derived CDR1 and CDR2 are SGHTA and FQGNSA. The CDR3 runs 19 residues. J was trimmed by 6 bases and V by 3 bases; bases with no gene match: 10.

The chain links TRBV11-3 to TRBJ2-2; 9 bases agree with TRBD2. The CDR3 covers 16 residues. Germline values: CDR1 SGHNT, CDR2 YENEEA. The trim removed 1 base at V and 1 base at J, leaving 1 base unmatched. The CDR3 is CASSLALAGNTGELFF. The CDR3, as DNA: TGTGCCAGCAGCTTAGCACTAGCGGGGAACACCGGGGAGCTGTTTTTT. Full variable domain (rest looked up from reference TRBV11-3 and TRBJ2-2): EAGVVQSPRYKIIEKKQPVAFWCNPISGHNTLYWYLQNLGQGPELLIRYENEEAVDDSQLPKDRFSAERLKGVDSTLKIQPAELGDSAVYLCASSLALAGNTGELFFGEGSRLTVL.

In regard to this clone: Other DNA sequences in this specimen translate into the identical CDR3. The genes are TRBV29-1 and TRBJ1-1, with 8 bases lining up with TRBD1. The CDR3 has 11 amino acids. V shed 3 bases, J shed 6 bases, and the junction held 0 bases outside the gene matches. Germline loops: CDR1 SQVTM, CDR2 ANQGSEA. The CDR3 sequence is CSVDRGPEAFF. DNA of the CDR3: TGCAGCGTTGACAGGGGGCCTGAAGCTTTCTTT.

Points on this clone: Additional DNA sequences in this sample encode the identical CDR3. The chain couples TRBV5-1 to TRBJ1-1; no firm D call. The CDR3 is made up of 13 amino acids. V was trimmed by 2 bases and J by 1 base, leaving 6 bases between them. CDR1 is SGHRS, CDR2 YFSETQ, per germline. The CDR3 DNA follows: TGCGCCAGCAGCTTAACAGCGAACACTGAAGCTTTCTTT. Translation gives CASSLTANTEAFF.

CDR3 protein: CASSQGPSTMNTEAFF. The CDR3 coding sequence is TGCGCCAGCAGCCAAGGTCCGAGTACTATGAACACTGAAGCTTTCTTT. The chain has TRBV4-1 and TRBJ1-1, with D uncertain. Germline CDR1 reads MGHRA; CDR2 reads YSYEKL. The CDR3 length is 16 residues. V was cut by 1 base and J by 0 bases, with 12 bases left in between.

The J gene is TRBJ1-1, the V gene TRBV6-5, with D hard to call. Germline values: CDR1 MNHEY, CDR2 SVGAGI. The CDR3 contains 14 residues. Between the trimmed V and J ends, which lost 6 bases and 0 bases, there was a span of 11 bases. The CDR3 is CASRGTGMNTEAFF. The DNA of the CDR3 is TGTGCCAGCAGGGGAACGGGGATGAACACTGAAGCTTTCTTT.

The J gene is TRBJ1-5, the V gene TRBV5-5, with D perhaps matching TRBD1 (5 bases). CDR1 is SGHKS, CDR2 YYEKEE, per germline (reference sequence). Trimming took off 1 base at V and 6 bases at J, with 11 bases between the two ends. CDR3 length: 14 residues. Written as DNA, the CDR3 is TGTGCCAGCAGCTTGAATGGGGGGAGTCAGCCCCAGCATTTT. Translated: CASSLNGGSQPQHF. Variable domain in full (rest from reference TRBV5-5 and TRBJ1-5): DAGVTQSPTHLIKTRGQQVTLRCSPISGHKSVSWYQQVLGQGPQFIFQYYEKEERGRGNFPDRFSARQFPNYSSELNVNALLLGDSALYLCASSLNGGSQPQHFGDGTRLSIL.

This chain uses TRBV5-4 with TRBJ2-7, with D possibly matching TRBD1 (5 bases). V was cut by 3 bases and J by 3 bases, with 13 bases left in between. Germline V gene data show CDR1 as SGHNT and CDR2 as YYREEE (reference sequence). This CDR3 spans 14 amino acids. CDR3 sequence: CASSWAPGNYEQYF. The CDR3 bases are TGTGCCAGCAGCTGGGCTCCAGGGAACTACGAGCAGTACTTC.

The chain combines TRBV12-3 or TRBV12-4 with TRBJ1-1, with D perhaps TRBD1 (5 bases). The CDR3 is 13 residues long. V was cut by 3 bases and J by 5 bases, with 10 bases left in between. The CDR3 coding sequence is TGTGCCAGCAGTTTCCCAGGGTTGACTGAAGCTTTCTTT. Translated, it gives CASSFPGLTEAFF.

The chain is built from TRBV15 and TRBJ2-3; 8 nucleotides align to TRBD2. CDR3 size: 19 residues. J gave up 2 bases and V 1 base, and 14 bases lay outside the gene matches. The germline gives CDR1 LNHNV, CDR2 YYDKDF (reference sequence). In nucleotides, the CDR3 is TGTGCCACCAGCAGAGGACCGGCCAATAAGCGGGGGATCACAGATACGCAGTATTTT. Its protein is CATSRGPANKRGITDTQYF.

This clone was seen more than once but under ten times. This rearrangement joins TRBV2 to TRBJ1-3; no clear D gene. V was clipped by 2 bases and J by 4 bases, with 12 bases between them. The CDR3 totals 15 residues. Germline loops: CDR1 SNHLY, CDR2 FYNNEI. The CDR3 region has the DNA TGTGCCAGCAGTGAACTAGGAGGCTACGGAAACACCATATATTTT. It is translated as CASSELGGYGNTIYF.

The chain uses TRBV28 and TRBJ1-1; D is possibly TRBD1 (5 bases). The V end was cut by 2 bases, the J end by 11 bases, with 12 bases between. Germline V gene sequence: CDR1 MDHEN, CDR2 SYDVKM. The CDR3 spans 12 residues. The CDR3 loop is CASSLRDGGAFF. The CDR3 nucleotides are TGTGCCAGCAGTTTAAGGGATGGGGGGGCTTTCTTT.

The chain uses TRBV2 and TRBJ2-1, with 7 bases that match TRBD1. The CDR3 extends over 12 amino acids. Trimming took 6 bases from V and 7 from J; bases not matched to a gene: 3. Germline V gives CDR1 SNHLY, CDR2 FYNNEI. As DNA, the CDR3 is TGTGCCAGCAGCCCGACAGGGAATGAGCAGTTCTTC. It encodes CASSPTGNEQFF.

This clone was detected a few times. As DNA, the CDR3 is TGCAGCGCGTGGGAGGGCAATCAGCCCCAGCATTTT. Translation: CSAWEGNQPQHF. The rearrangement links TRBV29-1 to TRBJ1-5; D gene uncertain. V shed 7 bases and J shed 2 bases, with 9 bases lying between them. CDR1 and CDR2 from the germline V gene are SQVTM and ANQGSEA. The CDR3 has 12 amino acids.

This chain links TRBV12-3 or TRBV12-4 with TRBJ2-1; D is unresolved. The germline V and J ends were trimmed by 5 bases and 8 bases, with 7 bases remaining between them. This CDR3 spans 11 amino acids. CDR3 sequence: CASSPEDEQFF. The CDR3 nucleotides read TGTGCCAGCAGTCCCGAGGATGAGCAGTTCTTC.

The rearrangement joins TRBV25-1 to TRBJ2-1; possibly TRBD1 for D (5 bases). The length of the CDR3 is 17 residues. The V end lost 1 base, the J end lost 3 bases, and 16 bases lay between the germline ends. Germline CDR1 reads MGHDK; CDR2 reads SYGVNS. This chain's CDR3 is CASSESGGQGIYNEQFF. CDR3 nucleotides: TGTGCCAGCAGTGAATCTGGTGGGCAGGGAATCTACAATGAGCAGTTCTTC.

The chain carries TRBV20-1 and TRBJ2-1; D not resolved. The CDR3 runs to 9 residues. Germline V gene lookup returns CDR1 DFQATT and CDR2 SNEGSKA (reference sequence). The CDR3 reads CTVEEEQFF. Here the CDR3 DNA reads TGCACAGTAGAGGAGGAGCAGTTCTTC.

This chain uses TRBV7-2 with TRBJ2-3; 7 positions agree with TRBD1. The germline gives CDR1 SGHTA, CDR2 FQGNSA. CDR3 size: 15 residues. The junction had 3 bases not matched to a gene; V was cut back by 1 base and J by 2 bases. CDR3 region: CASSLGQGFTDTQYF. CDR3 bases: TGTGCCAGCAGCTTAGGACAGGGTTTCACAGATACGCAGTATTTT.

CDR3 protein: CASSPGRNLNTEAFF. Here the CDR3 DNA reads TGTGCCAGCAGCCCGGGGAGGAATTTGAACACTGAAGCTTTCTTT. The gene calls are TRBV7-9 and TRBJ1-1, with D unresolved. The germline CDR1 and CDR2 sequences are SEHNR and FQNEAQ (reference sequence). There are 15 residues in the CDR3. Trimming pared 5 bases from V and 0 bases from J, leaving 13 bases between. The variable domain in full, completed from reference TRBV7-9 and TRBJ1-1, reads DTGVSQNPRHKITKRGQNVTFRCDPISEHNRLYWYRQTLGQGPEFLTYFQNEAQLEKSRLLSDRFSAERPKGSFSTLEIQRTEQGDSAMYLCASSPGRNLNTEAFFGQGTRLTVV.

The CDR3 reads CASRGRLVSEQFF. CDR3 coding DNA: TGTGCCAGCAGGGGACGACTAGTCAGTGAGCAGTTCTTC. This chain joins TRBV6-5 and TRBJ2-1; D possibly corresponds to TRBD2 (6 bases). The CDR3 totals 13 residues. Germline V gene data show CDR1 as MNHEY and CDR2 as SVGAGI. Trimming stripped 6 bases from V and 9 bases from J, with 15 bases between.

This sequence joins TRBV5-1 and TRBJ1-6; 11 bases are shared with TRBD1. Germline V gene lookup returns CDR1 SGHRS and CDR2 YFSETQ. The junction had 4 bases not matched to a gene; V was cut back by 4 bases and J by 10 bases. The CDR3 spans 14 residues. The CDR3 sequence: CASSPGQGASPLHF. CDR3 nucleotide sequence: TGCGCCAGCAGCCCCGGACAGGGGGCCTCACCCCTCCACTTT.

The gene calls are TRBV6-5 and TRBJ2-7; D perhaps matches TRBD2 (5 bases). Trimming left V 5 bases short and J 5 bases short, with 13 bases between. The CDR3 contains 13 residues. Germline V gene sequence: CDR1 MNHEY, CDR2 SVGAGI. CDR3 sequence: CASSLEWRDEQYF. The CDR3 DNA reads as TGTGCCAGCAGTCTTGAATGGCGGGACGAGCAGTACTTC.

This clone was seen just once. This CDR3 is CATSRVSPSGAYEQYF. CDR3 nucleotide sequence: TGTGCCACCAGCAGAGTAAGCCCCTCTGGGGCTTACGAGCAGTACTTC. The V gene is TRBV15, the J gene TRBJ2-7, with D perhaps TRBD1 (5 bases). Trimming removed 1 base at V and 4 bases at J, with 17 bases between. This CDR3 spans 16 amino acids. The germline gives CDR1 LNHNV, CDR2 YYDKDF (reference sequence).

In the case of this clone: The DNA is omitted, as the CDR3 cannot be located on it reliably, and the CDR3 follows TCRdb's listing. This sequence joins TRBV7-2 and TRBJ2-7; the table names TRBD1, a call not compared with the DNA. The CDR3 extends over 16 residues, inclusive of both ends. Germline V gene data show CDR1 as SGHTA and CDR2 as FQGNSA. The CDR3: CASSLVSGQGEHEQYF.

This clone has more than one count but fewer than ten. This chain joins TRBV5-1 and TRBJ1-1, with D unresolved. Germline assignment: CDR1 SGHRS and CDR2 YFSETQ. The germline V and J ends were trimmed by 2 bases and 1 base, with 3 bases remaining between them. The CDR3 has 12 residues. CDR3 coding DNA: TGCGCCAGCAGCTTCGGGAACACTGAAGCTTTCTTT. Its translation is CASSFGNTEAFF.

The chain carries TRBV2 and TRBJ1-1; the D gene is possibly TRBD1 (6 bases). Germline V gene sequence: CDR1 SNHLY, CDR2 FYNNEI. V dropped 4 bases and J dropped 7 bases, with 13 bases sitting between them. The CDR3 has 13 residues. The CDR3 here is CASSVEFRGEAFF. For the CDR3, the DNA is TGTGCCAGCAGTGTAGAGTTCAGGGGTGAAGCTTTCTTT. The full variable domain, completed using reference TRBV2 and TRBJ1-1, is EPEVTQTPSHQVTQMGQEVILRCVPISNHLYFYWYRQILGQKVEFLVSFYNNEISEKSEIFDDQFSVERPDGSNFTLKIRSTKLEDSAMYFCASSVEFRGEAFFGQGTRLTVV.

The chain couples TRBV7-2 to TRBJ2-3, with D perhaps TRBD2 (7 bases). V was pared by 7 bases and J by 5 bases, with 19 bases between. The germline V gene has CDR1 SGHTA and CDR2 FQGNSA. This CDR3 has 15 amino acids. CDR3 nucleotides: TGTGCCAGCATTCCCCGCGGGGGCCAGGGAGATACGCAGTATTTT. Protein: CASIPRGGQGDTQYF. The full variable domain, with the rest looked up from reference TRBV7-2 and TRBJ2-3, is GAGVSQSPSNKVTEKGKDVELRCDPISGHTALYWYRQSLGQGLEFLIYFQGNSAPDKSGLPSDRFSAERTGGSVSTLTIQRTQQEDSAVYLCASIPRGGQGDTQYFGPGTRLTVL.

The chain couples TRBV7-8 to TRBJ1-1, with D possibly matching TRBD1 (6 bases). V was pared by 8 bases and J by 1 base, with 17 bases between. The CDR3 spans 15 residues. Per germline, CDR1 SGHVS and CDR2 FQNEAQ. In DNA form, the CDR3 reads TGTGCCAGCTCCGAGGGGGGGCGCGGGAACACTGAAGCTTTCTTT. Residues: CASSEGGRGNTEAFF.